This T cell receptor beta chain was obtained from a study of T cells in Graves' hyperthyroidism and ophthalmopathy. On the study more broadly: Peripheral blood was collected at initial diagnosis, before any treatment.

This clonotype came up many times. The V segment lost 5 bases and the J segment 5 bases; nucleotides outside the gene matches: 12. This CDR3 comprises 16 residues. CDR1 and CDR2 (germline): KGHSH, LQKENI. Cells are PBMCs isolated from 9 to 10 ml of fresh blood. TCR beta CDR3 region amplification was performed from RNA transcripts. A first-round RT-PCR of the TCR CDR3 used the HTBI primer set. TCRdb independently ran MiXCR on the multiplex PCR reads; one entry per CDR3 protein. The table lists approximately 420,000 distinct CDR3 sequences, about 15% of them singletons, with around a third in the top ten.

The specimen was blood. The receptor's source is a woman in her 30s with Graves' hyperthyroidism. The chain carries TRBV18 and TRBJ2-1, with 7 bases fitting TRBD1. Written as DNA, the CDR3 is TGTGCCAGCTCATCGGGACAGCGATCGCCCAACAATGAGCAGTTCTTC. This translates into CASSSGQRSPNNEQFF.